This T cell receptor (beta chain) originates from a study of cytomegalovirus exposure and HLA in healthy donors. A note on this clone: Its specificity is not known.

Findings and caveats of the study: DRB1 showed the most TCR associations and HLA-C the fewest in a later analysis, as rates varied by HLA locus.

PCR primers comprised 60 Vbeta and 13 Jbeta primers. Clones were read by immunoSEQ multiplex PCR, and TCRdb kept only the in-frame ones, dropping some. The data hold around 110,000 clones, with around 70% observed a single time. The specimen was PBMCs. This TCR was recovered from a man aged 30-40 years in good health and CMV-seropositive.

CDR3 sequence (DNA): TGCGCCAGCAGCCAAGACCAGGGGCAGAGCTATGGCTACACCTTC. It encodes CASSQDQGQSYGYTF. The genes are TRBV4-3 and TRBJ1-2; D is perhaps TRBD1 (6 bases). Trimming pared 0 bases from V and 4 bases from J, leaving 12 bases between. Looked up from germline, CDR1 is LGHNA and CDR2 is YSLEER. CDR3 length: 15 amino acids.